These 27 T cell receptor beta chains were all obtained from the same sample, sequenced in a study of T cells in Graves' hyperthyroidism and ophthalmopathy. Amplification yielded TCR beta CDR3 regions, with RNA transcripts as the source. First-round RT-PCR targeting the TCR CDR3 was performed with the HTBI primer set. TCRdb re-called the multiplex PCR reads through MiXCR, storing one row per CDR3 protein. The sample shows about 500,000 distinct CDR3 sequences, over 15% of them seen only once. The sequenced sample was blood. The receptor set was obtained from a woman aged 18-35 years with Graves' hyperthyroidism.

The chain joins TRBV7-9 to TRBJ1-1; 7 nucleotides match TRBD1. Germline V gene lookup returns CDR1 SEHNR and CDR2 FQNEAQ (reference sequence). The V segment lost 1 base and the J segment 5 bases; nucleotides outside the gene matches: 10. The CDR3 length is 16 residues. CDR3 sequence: CASSLVYRGVGTEAFF. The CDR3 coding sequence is TGTGCCAGCAGCTTAGTGTACAGGGGAGTAGGGACTGAAGCTTTCTTT.

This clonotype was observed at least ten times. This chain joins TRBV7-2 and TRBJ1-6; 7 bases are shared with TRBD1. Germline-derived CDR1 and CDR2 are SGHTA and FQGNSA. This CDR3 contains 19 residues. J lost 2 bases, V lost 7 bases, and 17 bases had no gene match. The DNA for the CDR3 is TGTGCCAGCAAATACCGGGACAGCCAGCGGAGCCCCTATAATTCACCCCTCCACTTT. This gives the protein CASKYRDSQRSPYNSPLHF.

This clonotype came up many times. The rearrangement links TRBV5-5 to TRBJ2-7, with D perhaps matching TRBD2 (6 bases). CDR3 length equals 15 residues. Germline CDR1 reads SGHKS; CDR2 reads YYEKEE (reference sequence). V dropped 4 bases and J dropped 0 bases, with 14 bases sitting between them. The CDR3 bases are TGTGCCAGCAGCGATGGACTATCGAGCTCCTACGAGCAGTACTTC. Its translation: CASSDGLSSSYEQYF.

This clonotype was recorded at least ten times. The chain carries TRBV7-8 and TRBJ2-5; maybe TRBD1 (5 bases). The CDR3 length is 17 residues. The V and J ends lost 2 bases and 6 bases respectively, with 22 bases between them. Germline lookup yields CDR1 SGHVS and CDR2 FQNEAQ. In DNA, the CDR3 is TGTGCCAGCAGCTTATCATCATGGGGCTTTAAGGAAAAGACCCAGTACTTC. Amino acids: CASSLSSWGFKEKTQYF.

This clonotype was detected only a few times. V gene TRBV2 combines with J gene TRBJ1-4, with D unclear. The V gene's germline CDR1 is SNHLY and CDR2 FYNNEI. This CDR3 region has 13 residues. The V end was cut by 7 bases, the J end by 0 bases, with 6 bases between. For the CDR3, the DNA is TGTGCCAGCAATCCTGCAACTAATGAAAAACTGTTTTTT. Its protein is CASNPATNEKLFF.

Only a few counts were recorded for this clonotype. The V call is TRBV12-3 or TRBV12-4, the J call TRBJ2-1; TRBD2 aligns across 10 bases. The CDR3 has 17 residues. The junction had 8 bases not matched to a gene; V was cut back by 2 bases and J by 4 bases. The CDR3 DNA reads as TGTGCCAGCAGTTTAAAAGGACTAGCGGTAAAATACAATGAGCAGTTCTTC. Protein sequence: CASSLKGLAVKYNEQFF.

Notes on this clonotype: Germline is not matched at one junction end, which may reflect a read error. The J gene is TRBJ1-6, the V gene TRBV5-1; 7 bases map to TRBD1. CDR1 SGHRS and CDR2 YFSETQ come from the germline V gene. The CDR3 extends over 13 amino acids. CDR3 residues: CASSRDSRSPPHF. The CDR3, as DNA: TGCGCCAGCAGCCGGGACAGCCGATCACCCCCCCACTTT.

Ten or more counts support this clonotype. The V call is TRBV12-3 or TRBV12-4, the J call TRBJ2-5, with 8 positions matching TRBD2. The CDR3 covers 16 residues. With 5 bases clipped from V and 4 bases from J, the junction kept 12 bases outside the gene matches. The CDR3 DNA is TGTGCCAGCAGTCACCCCGGGGGGGCGAGGGGAGAGACCCAGTACTTC. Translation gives CASSHPGGARGETQYF.

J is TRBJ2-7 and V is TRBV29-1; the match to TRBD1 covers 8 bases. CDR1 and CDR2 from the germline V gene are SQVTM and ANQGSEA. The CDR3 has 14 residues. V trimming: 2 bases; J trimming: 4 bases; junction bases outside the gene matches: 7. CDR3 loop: CSVEPHRGRYEQYF. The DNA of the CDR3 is TGCAGCGTTGAACCCCACAGGGGGAGGTACGAGCAGTACTTC.

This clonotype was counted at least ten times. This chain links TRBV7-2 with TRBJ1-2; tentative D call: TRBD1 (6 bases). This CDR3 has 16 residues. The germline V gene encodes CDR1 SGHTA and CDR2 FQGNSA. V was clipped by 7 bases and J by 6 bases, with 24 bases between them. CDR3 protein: CASTRGGYERTNGYTF. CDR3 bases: TGTGCCAGCACTCGGGGGGGCTATGAGAGAACGAATGGCTACACCTTC.

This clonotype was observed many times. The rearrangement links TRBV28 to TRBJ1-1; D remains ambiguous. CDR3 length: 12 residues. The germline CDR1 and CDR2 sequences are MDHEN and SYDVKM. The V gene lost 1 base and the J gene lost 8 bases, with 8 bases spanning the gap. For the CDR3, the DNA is TGTGCCAGCAGTTTATTCGGCAGGGAAGCTTTCTTT. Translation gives CASSLFGREAFF.

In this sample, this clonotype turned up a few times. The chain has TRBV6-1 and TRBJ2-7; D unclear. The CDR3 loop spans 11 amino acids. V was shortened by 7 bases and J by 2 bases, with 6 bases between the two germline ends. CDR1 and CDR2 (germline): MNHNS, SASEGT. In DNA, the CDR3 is TGTGCCAGCATCGACACCTACGAGCAGTACTTC. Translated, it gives CASIDTYEQYF.

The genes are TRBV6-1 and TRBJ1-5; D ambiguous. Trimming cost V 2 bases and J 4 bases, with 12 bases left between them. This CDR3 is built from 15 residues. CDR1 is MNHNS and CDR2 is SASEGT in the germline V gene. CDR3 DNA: TGTGCCAGCAGTGAAACGGCGGGAGGTAATCAGCCCCAGCATTTT. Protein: CASSETAGGNQPQHF.

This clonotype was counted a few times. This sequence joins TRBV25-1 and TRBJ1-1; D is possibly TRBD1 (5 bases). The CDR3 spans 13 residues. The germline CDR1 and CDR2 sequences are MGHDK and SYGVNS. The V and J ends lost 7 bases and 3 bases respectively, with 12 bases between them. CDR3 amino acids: CASMAGSHTEAFF. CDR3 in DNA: TGTGCCAGCATGGCAGGGTCGCACACTGAAGCTTTCTTT.

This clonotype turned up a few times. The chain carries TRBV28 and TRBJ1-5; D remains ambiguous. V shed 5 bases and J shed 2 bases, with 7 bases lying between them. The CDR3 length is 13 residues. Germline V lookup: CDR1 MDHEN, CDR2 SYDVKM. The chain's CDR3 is CASSDTRNQPQHF. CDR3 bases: TGTGCCAGCAGTGACACTCGCAATCAGCCCCAGCATTTT.

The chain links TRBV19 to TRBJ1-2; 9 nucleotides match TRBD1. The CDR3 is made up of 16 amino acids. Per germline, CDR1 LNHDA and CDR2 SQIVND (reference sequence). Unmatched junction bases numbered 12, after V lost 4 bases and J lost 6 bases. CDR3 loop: CASSTYNHGQGNGYTF. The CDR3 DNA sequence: TGTGCCAGTAGTACCTACAATCACGGACAGGGGAATGGCTACACCTTC.

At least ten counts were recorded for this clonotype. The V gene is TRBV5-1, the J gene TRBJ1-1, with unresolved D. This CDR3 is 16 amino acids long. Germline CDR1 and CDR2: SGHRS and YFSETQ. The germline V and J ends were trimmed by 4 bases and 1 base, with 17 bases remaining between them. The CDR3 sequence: CASSPGLLPTNTEAFF. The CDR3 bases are TGCGCCAGCAGCCCCGGTCTGTTGCCGACGAACACTGAAGCTTTCTTT.

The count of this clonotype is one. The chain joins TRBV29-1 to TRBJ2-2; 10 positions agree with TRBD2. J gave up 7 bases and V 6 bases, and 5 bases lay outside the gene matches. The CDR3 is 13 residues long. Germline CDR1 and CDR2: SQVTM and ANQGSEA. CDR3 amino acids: CSVLAGAIGELFF. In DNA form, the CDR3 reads TGCAGCGTCCTAGCGGGAGCTATCGGGGAGCTGTTTTTT.

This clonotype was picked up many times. CDR3 loop: CASSLPGQSSYEQYF. The CDR3, as DNA: TGCGCCAGCAGCCTACCGGGACAGAGCTCCTACGAGCAGTACTTC. The chain links TRBV5-1 to TRBJ2-7; 7 bases fit TRBD1. The length of the CDR3 is 15 residues. The trim removed 4 bases at V and 0 bases at J, leaving 7 bases unmatched. Germline V gene data show CDR1 as SGHRS and CDR2 as YFSETQ.

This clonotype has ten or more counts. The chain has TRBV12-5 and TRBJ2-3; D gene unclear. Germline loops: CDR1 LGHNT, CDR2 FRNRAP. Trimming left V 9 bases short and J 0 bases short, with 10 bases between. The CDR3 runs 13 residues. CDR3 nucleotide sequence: TGTGCTAGCGACACAAAAAGCACAGATACGCAGTATTTT. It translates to CASDTKSTDTQYF.

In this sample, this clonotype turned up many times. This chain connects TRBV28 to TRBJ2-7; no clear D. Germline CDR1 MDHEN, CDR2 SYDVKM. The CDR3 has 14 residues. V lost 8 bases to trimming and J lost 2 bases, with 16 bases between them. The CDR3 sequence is CASSGSNPTYEQYF. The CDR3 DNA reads TGTGCCAGCTCGGGCAGCAATCCTACCTACGAGCAGTACTTC. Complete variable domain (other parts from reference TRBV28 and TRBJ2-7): DVKVTQSSRYLVKRTGEKVFLECVQDMDHENMFWYRQDPGLGLRLIYFSYDVKMKEKGDIPEGYSVSREKKERFSLILESASTNQTSMYLCASSGSNPTYEQYFGPGTRLTVT.

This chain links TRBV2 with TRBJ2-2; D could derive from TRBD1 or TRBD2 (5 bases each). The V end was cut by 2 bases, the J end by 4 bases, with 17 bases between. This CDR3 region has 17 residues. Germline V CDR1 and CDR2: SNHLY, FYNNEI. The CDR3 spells CASSEIRWAGSTGELFF. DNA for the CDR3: TGTGCCAGCAGTGAAATCCGTTGGGCAGGGAGCACCGGGGAGCTGTTTTTT.

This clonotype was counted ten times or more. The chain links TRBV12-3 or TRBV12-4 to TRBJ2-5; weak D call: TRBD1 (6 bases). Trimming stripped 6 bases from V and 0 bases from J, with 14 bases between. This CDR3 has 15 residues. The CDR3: CASSPPGANQETQYF. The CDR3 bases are TGTGCCAGCAGCCCCCCAGGGGCCAACCAAGAGACCCAGTACTTC.

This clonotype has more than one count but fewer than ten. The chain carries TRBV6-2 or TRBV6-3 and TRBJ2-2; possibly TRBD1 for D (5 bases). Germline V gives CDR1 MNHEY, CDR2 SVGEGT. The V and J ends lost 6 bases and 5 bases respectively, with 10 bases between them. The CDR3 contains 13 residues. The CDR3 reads CASSQQETGELFF. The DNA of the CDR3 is TGTGCCAGCAGCCAACAGGAAACCGGGGAGCTGTTTTTT.

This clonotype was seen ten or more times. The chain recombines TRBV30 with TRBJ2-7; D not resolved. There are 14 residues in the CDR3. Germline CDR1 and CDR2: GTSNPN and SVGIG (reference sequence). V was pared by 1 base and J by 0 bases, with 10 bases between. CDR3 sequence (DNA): TGTGCCTGGAGTGGGGCATACCTCTCCTACGAGCAGTACTTC. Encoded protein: CAWSGAYLSYEQYF.

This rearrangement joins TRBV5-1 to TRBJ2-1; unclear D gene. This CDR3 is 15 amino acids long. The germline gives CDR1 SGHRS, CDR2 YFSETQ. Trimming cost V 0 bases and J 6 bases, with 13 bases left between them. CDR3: CASSLGDFGRNEQFF. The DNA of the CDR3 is TGCGCCAGCAGCTTGGGAGACTTCGGTCGCAATGAGCAGTTCTTC.

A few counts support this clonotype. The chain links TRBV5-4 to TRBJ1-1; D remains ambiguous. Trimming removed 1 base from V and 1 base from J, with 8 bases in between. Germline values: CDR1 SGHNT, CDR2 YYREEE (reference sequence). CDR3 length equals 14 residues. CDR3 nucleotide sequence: TGTGCCAGCAGCTTGCCGGCCGCGAACACTGAAGCTTTCTTT. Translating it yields CASSLPAANTEAFF.